The 19 T cell receptor beta chains below were found in one sample sequenced in a study of blood T cell repertoires in COVID-19. Repertoires were generated with immunoSEQ multiplex PCR, while TCRdb's copy carries only in-frame clones and drops some. The sample holds 120,000 or so clones; 83% are singletons and the top ten take approximately 5.8%. The sequencing input was peripheral blood. The receptors derive from a man older than 75 with active or convalescent COVID-19.

The rearrangement links TRBV28 to TRBJ1-5; D possibly corresponds to TRBD1 (5 bases). With 8 bases removed from V and 0 bases from J, the gap between germline ends came to 8 bases. Germline V gene lookup returns CDR1 MDHEN and CDR2 SYDVKM. This CDR3 has 13 amino acids. The CDR3: CASAGFSNQPQHF. CDR3 in DNA: TGTGCCAGCGCAGGGTTTAGCAATCAGCCCCAGCATTTT.

The chain couples TRBV6-4 to TRBJ1-2; maybe TRBD1 (6 bases). The CDR3 extends over 14 amino acids. V gave up 0 bases and J gave up 5 bases, with 10 bases separating them. Germline loops: CDR1 MRHNA, CDR2 SNTAGT. The CDR3 sequence: CASSDSAGTYGYTF. CDR3 DNA: TGTGCCAGCAGTGACTCCGCAGGGACATATGGCTACACCTTC.

This sequence joins TRBV6-5 and TRBJ1-4; 10 positions match TRBD1. The CDR3 consists of 15 residues. J lost 6 bases, V lost 1 base, and 2 bases had no gene match. CDR1 is MNHEY and CDR2 is SVGAGI in the germline V gene. For the CDR3, the DNA is TGTGCCAGCAGTTACTTCGGGACAGGGGATGAAAAACTGTTTTTT. Translated: CASSYFGTGDEKLFF.

This clone appeared a single time. This chain uses TRBV7-9 with TRBJ2-7; D not resolved. V was pared by 5 bases and J by 2 bases, with 13 bases between. CDR1 is SEHNR, CDR2 FQNEAQ, per germline (reference sequence). The CDR3 consists of 14 residues. The CDR3 bases are TGTGCCAGCAGCCCGAAGACCGACACCTACGAGCAGTACTTC. Encoded protein: CASSPKTDTYEQYF.

V usage is TRBV29-1 and J usage is TRBJ1-4; 9 bases fit TRBD1. This CDR3 is built from 13 residues. V trimming: 6 bases; J trimming: 8 bases; junction bases outside the gene matches: 7. CDR1 is SQVTM, CDR2 ANQGSEA, per germline. CDR3 residues: CSVRGQGGEKLFF. CDR3 DNA sequence: TGCAGCGTACGGGGACAGGGAGGAGAAAAACTGTTTTTT.

This sequence joins TRBV19 and TRBJ1-2, with D possibly TRBD1 on 6 matching bases. Germline values: CDR1 LNHDA, CDR2 SQIVND (reference sequence). The CDR3 runs to 16 residues. Trimming removed 1 base at V and 1 base at J, with 13 bases between. Written as DNA, the CDR3 is TGTGCCAGTAGTATAGCGGGGGGCGCAATTAACTATGGCTACACCTTC. As protein: CASSIAGGAINYGYTF.

Note on this clone: No DNA is shown, since the ends of the CDR3 on it are uncertain; the CDR3 is the one TCRdb lists. The chain recombines TRBV6-5 with TRBJ1-1; TRBD1 was called by the table and not checked on the DNA. Germline assignment: CDR1 MNHEY and CDR2 SVGAGI. The CDR3 extends over 14 residues, inclusive of both ends. The CDR3 sequence is CASSTSTGSTEAFF.

The V call is TRBV7-2, the J call TRBJ1-3; 12 bases agree with TRBD1. The trim removed 4 bases at V and 7 bases at J, leaving 8 bases unmatched. From germline, CDR1 is SGHTA and CDR2 FQGNSA. The CDR3 is made up of 16 amino acids. This CDR3 reads CASSSSGQGAWNTIYF. The CDR3 coding sequence is TGTGCCAGCAGCTCCTCGGGACAGGGGGCATGGAACACCATATATTTT.

The chain couples TRBV7-2 to TRBJ2-1; tentative D call: TRBD1 (6 bases). Germline CDR1 is SGHTA and CDR2 is FQGNSA. This CDR3 comprises 15 residues. Trimming removed 0 bases at V and 4 bases at J, with 10 bases between. CDR3 loop: CASSLARGAYNEQFF. The CDR3 DNA reads TGTGCCAGCAGCTTAGCCAGGGGAGCATACAATGAGCAGTTCTTC.

V usage is TRBV19 and J usage is TRBJ1-3; D gene unclear. CDR1 is LNHDA and CDR2 is SQIVND in the germline V gene (reference sequence). The CDR3 contains 13 residues. V lost 8 bases and J 3 bases, leaving 11 bases between the germline ends. CDR3 in amino acids: CASVRAGGNTIYF. The CDR3, as DNA: TGTGCCAGTGTTCGAGCAGGTGGAAACACCATATATTTT.

The chain carries TRBV9 and TRBJ1-3, with D unclear. CDR1 SGDLS and CDR2 YYNGEE come from the germline V gene. The V and J ends lost 0 bases and 0 bases respectively, with 10 bases between them. The CDR3 runs 16 residues. In nucleotides, the CDR3 is TGTGCCAGCAGCGTAGCTCCACAGCCCTCTGGAAACACCATATATTTT. Its translation is CASSVAPQPSGNTIYF. Combining the CDR3 with reference TRBV9 and TRBJ1-3 gives the whole variable domain DSGVTQTPKHLITATGQRVTLRCSPRSGDLSVYWYQQSLDQGLQFLIQYYNGEERAKGNILERFSAQQFPDLHSELNLSSLELGDSALYFCASSVAPQPSGNTIYFGEGSWLTVV.

This clone was counted a single time. This rearrangement joins TRBV7-6 to TRBJ2-6; 9 nucleotides agree with TRBD2. This CDR3 region has 19 residues. The J segment lost 2 bases and the V segment lost 5 bases, leaving 13 bases of the junction unmatched. Looked up from germline, CDR1 is SGHVS and CDR2 is FNYEAQ. The CDR3 region is CASSLEIAGGLTGANVLTF. In nucleotides, the CDR3 is TGTGCCAGCAGCCTCGAGATCGCGGGGGGGCTTACTGGGGCCAACGTCCTGACTTTC.

The chain has TRBV4-1 and TRBJ2-2, with a tentative D call TRBD2 (5 bases). V gave up 1 base and J gave up 0 bases, with 15 bases separating them. CDR1 and CDR2 (germline): MGHRA, YSYEKL. The CDR3 totals 18 residues. The CDR3 DNA reads as TGCGCCAGCAGCCAAGTCCCAGCGGAAATTGCGAACACCGGGGAGCTGTTTTTT. Translated: CASSQVPAEIANTGELFF.

The chain recombines TRBV7-2 with TRBJ1-5; maybe TRBD1 (6 bases). Trimming took off 4 bases at V and 6 bases at J, with 16 bases between the two ends. This CDR3 is built from 15 residues. Germline CDR1 is SGHTA and CDR2 is FQGNSA. In nucleotides, the CDR3 is TGTGCCAGCAGCTACCGCGGGGGGCGATTTCAGCCCCAGCATTTT. Translated, it gives CASSYRGGRFQPQHF. Based on the CDR3 plus reference TRBV7-2 and TRBJ1-5, the full variable domain is GAGVSQSPSNKVTEKGKDVELRCDPISGHTALYWYRQSLGQGLEFLIYFQGNSAPDKSGLPSDRFSAERTGGSVSTLTIQRTQQEDSAVYLCASSYRGGRFQPQHFGDGTRLSIL.

The V and J genes are TRBV7-2 and TRBJ2-5, with 9 bases lining up with TRBD1. Germline-derived CDR1 and CDR2 are SGHTA and FQGNSA. The CDR3 consists of 16 residues. With V trimmed by 1 base and J by 5 bases, 8 bases remained unmatched. The DNA for the CDR3 is TGTGCCAGCAGCTTAGTAGGCGGGACAGGGTTTGAGACCCAGTACTTC. This codes for CASSLVGGTGFETQYF.

The chain has TRBV11-1 and TRBJ2-3; D is undetermined. This CDR3 region has 11 residues. The V gene lost 4 bases and the J gene lost 4 bases, with 3 bases spanning the gap. Germline loops: CDR1 SGHAT, CDR2 FQDESV (reference sequence). The CDR3 is CASSSADTQYF. The CDR3 region has the DNA TGTGCCAGCAGCTCAGCAGATACGCAGTATTTT.

The chain joins TRBV6-2 or TRBV6-3 to TRBJ2-1; TRBD2 agrees at 9 bases. V lost 2 bases and J lost 9; bases outside the gene matches: 5. The CDR3 length is 14 residues. Germline loops: CDR1 MNHEY, CDR2 SVGEGT. In DNA, the CDR3 is TGTGCCAGCAGTTACCTAGCGGGGCCAGGTGAGCAGTTCTTC. Translating it yields CASSYLAGPGEQFF.

The chain has TRBV5-1 and TRBJ1-4; the match to TRBD1 covers 8 bases. The CDR3 extends over 13 amino acids. From germline, CDR1 is SGHRS and CDR2 YFSETQ. V lost 5 bases and J lost 7; bases outside the gene matches: 4. The CDR3 is CASSIGTGEKLFF. The DNA of the CDR3 is TGCGCCAGCAGTATAGGGACAGGTGAAAAACTGTTTTTT.

The V call is TRBV6-6, the J call TRBJ2-3, with 12 positions matching TRBD2. The CDR3 has 14 amino acids. Per the germline V gene, CDR1 is MNHNY and CDR2 is SVGAGI (reference sequence). Trimming removed 6 bases from V and 7 bases from J; junction bases left unmatched: 5. This chain's CDR3 is CASRPSGGAYTQYF. As DNA, the CDR3 is TGTGCCAGCAGGCCTAGCGGGGGGGCCTATACGCAGTATTTT.